This T cell receptor beta chain was documented in a study of blood T cell repertoires in COVID-19. About the study: Italy, Spain and the United States were the sources of the convalescent and acute COVID-19 samples. PBMCs, B-cell-depleted T cells, or T cells provided the cDNA or gDNA that made up the material.

Original analysis: Amplified reference gene primers provided the basis for estimating nucleated cell counts. The protocol was immunoSEQ multiplex PCR, while the TCRdb copy is restricted to in-frame clones and leaves out a portion. That table is the source of V, J and clone size, and D and trimming were worked out from the DNA. The sample yields 75,000 to 100,000 clones, 87% seen once. From germline, CDR1 is SGHKS and CDR2 YYEKEE (reference sequence). The V gene end was trimmed by 3 bases and the J gene end by 7 bases; junction bases not matched to a gene: 11. This CDR3 has 17 amino acids. The chain couples TRBV5-5 to TRBJ2-1; 12 bases fit TRBD2. Sequenced input: peripheral blood. The TCR was taken from a man in his 70s with acute or convalescent COVID-19. DNA for the CDR3: TGTGCCAGCAGCTCACCCACTAGCGGGGGGCCCCGGAATGAGCAGTTCTTC. It translates to CASSSPTSGGPRNEQFF.